The sequence of this T cell receptor beta chain was determined in a study of blood T cells in healthy people across ages. A second about 7 to 11 cycle PCR used barcoded and J-beta primers. Each CDR3 protein is one row after TCRdb ran MiXCR on the 5' RACE reads. The data show about 940,000 distinct CDR3 sequences, with roughly 43% seen just once and roughly 13% held by the top ten. The CDR3 spans 14 residues. CDR1 is SEHNR, CDR2 FQNEAQ, per germline (reference sequence). Trimming removed 5 bases from V and 2 bases from J, with 12 bases in between. Each sample used at least 6.5 million PBMCs. Sequencing was done on a sample of blood. The clonotype was recovered from a man aged 30 to 39 in good health. The chain uses TRBV7-9 and TRBJ2-5; TRBD2 might be the D (5 bases). In DNA form, the CDR3 reads TGTGCCAGCAGCGTAATCCGGGATCAAGAGACCCAGTACTTC. Translating gives CASSVIRDQETQYF.